This T cell receptor (beta chain) was identified during a study of T cells after somatic rescue of genetic block. The J segment lost 0 bases and the V segment lost 6 bases, leaving 18 bases of the junction unmatched. CDR3 length: 19 residues. From germline, CDR1 is SQVTM and CDR2 ANQGSEA. The assay was immunoSEQ multiplex PCR, and TCRdb's table has in-frame clones only and misses some. The sample includes roughly 110,000 clones, about 93% seen only once; the top ten take over 1.1%. The TCR comes from a woman between 18 and 29 years old. Sequencing was performed on peripheral blood mononuclear cells (PBMCs). The genes are TRBV29-1 and TRBJ2-1; TRBD2 agrees at 9 bases. CDR3 bases: TGCAGCGTCCTGCCCCCGGGCCTAGCGGGGCCTAGCTCCTACAATGAGCAGTTCTTC. Protein: CSVLPPGLAGPSSYNEQFF.